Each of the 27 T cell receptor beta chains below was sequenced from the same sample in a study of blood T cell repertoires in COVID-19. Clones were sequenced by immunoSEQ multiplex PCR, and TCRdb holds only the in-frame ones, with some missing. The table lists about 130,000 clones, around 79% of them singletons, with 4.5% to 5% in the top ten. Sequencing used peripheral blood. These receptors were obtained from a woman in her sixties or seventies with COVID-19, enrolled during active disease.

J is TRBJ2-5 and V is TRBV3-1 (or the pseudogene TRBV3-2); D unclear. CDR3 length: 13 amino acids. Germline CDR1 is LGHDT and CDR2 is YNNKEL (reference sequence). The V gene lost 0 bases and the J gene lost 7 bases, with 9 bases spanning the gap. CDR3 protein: CASSQDRQWTQYF. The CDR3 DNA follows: TGTGCCAGCAGCCAAGACCGCCAGTGGACCCAGTACTTC.

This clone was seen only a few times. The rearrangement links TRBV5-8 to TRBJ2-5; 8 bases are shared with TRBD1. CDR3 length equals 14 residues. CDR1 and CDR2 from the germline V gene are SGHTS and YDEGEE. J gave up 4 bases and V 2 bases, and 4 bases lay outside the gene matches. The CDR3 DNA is TGTGCCAGCAGCTTAGGACAGGGCCCAGAGACCCAGTACTTC. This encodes CASSLGQGPETQYF.

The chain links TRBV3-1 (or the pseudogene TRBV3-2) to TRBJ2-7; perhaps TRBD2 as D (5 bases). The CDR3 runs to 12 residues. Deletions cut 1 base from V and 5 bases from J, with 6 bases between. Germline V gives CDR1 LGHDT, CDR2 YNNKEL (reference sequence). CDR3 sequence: CASSQAGDEQYF. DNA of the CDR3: TGTGCCAGCAGCCAAGCCGGGGACGAGCAGTACTTC.

As DNA, the CDR3 is TGTGCCAGTAGTCCAGGGACAGGGACCTACGAGCAGTACTTC. Encoded protein: CASSPGTGTYEQYF. This chain links TRBV19 with TRBJ2-7; 9 bases match TRBD1. Germline V gene data show CDR1 as LNHDA and CDR2 as SQIVND (reference sequence). This CDR3 has 14 residues. Trimming removed 5 bases from V and 2 bases from J; junction bases left unmatched: 4.

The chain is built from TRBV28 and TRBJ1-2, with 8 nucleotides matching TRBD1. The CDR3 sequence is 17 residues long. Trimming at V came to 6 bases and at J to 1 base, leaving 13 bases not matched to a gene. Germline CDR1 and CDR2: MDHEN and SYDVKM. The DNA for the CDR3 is TGTGCCAGCAGGGAAACAGGGACAGGACTGAGTAACTATGGCTACACCTTC. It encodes CASRETGTGLSNYGYTF.

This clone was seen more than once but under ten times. The CDR3 DNA follows: TGTGCCAGTAGTAGCGGGGCTCGAGATACGCAGTATTTT. It codes for CASSSGARDTQYF. V usage is TRBV19 and J usage is TRBJ2-3; D perhaps matches TRBD2 (6 bases). The CDR3 consists of 13 residues. Trimming took 4 bases from V and 5 from J, leaving 10 bases between them. Germline V gene lookup returns CDR1 LNHDA and CDR2 SQIVND (reference sequence).

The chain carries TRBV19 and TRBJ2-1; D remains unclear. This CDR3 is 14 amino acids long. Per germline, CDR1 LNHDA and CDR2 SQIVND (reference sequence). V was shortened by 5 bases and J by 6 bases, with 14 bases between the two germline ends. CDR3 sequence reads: CASSDARGPNEQFF. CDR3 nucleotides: TGTGCCAGTAGTGACGCCAGAGGCCCCAATGAGCAGTTCTTC.

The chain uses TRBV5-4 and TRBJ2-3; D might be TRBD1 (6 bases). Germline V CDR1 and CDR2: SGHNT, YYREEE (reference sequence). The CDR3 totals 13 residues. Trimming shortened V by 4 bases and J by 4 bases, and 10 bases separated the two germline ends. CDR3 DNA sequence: TGTGCCAGCAGCCTGGACAGACCAGATACGCAGTATTTT. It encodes CASSLDRPDTQYF. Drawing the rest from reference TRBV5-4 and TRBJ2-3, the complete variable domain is ETGVTQSPTHLIKTRGQQVTLRCSSQSGHNTVSWYQQALGQGPQFIFQYYREEENGRGNFPPRFSGLQFPNYSSELNVNALELDDSALYLCASSLDRPDTQYFGPGTRLTVL.

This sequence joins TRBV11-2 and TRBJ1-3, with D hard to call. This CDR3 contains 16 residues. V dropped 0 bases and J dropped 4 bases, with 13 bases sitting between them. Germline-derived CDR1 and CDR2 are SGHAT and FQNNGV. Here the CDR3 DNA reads TGTGCCAGCAGCTTAGATCGAGGAGGGCTCGGAAACACCATATATTTT. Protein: CASSLDRGGLGNTIYF.

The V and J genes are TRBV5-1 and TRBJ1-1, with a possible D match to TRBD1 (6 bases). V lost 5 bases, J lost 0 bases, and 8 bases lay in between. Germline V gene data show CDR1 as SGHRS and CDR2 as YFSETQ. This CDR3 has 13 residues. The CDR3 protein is CASRQGLNTEAFF. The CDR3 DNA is TGCGCCAGCAGACAGGGATTGAACACTGAAGCTTTCTTT.

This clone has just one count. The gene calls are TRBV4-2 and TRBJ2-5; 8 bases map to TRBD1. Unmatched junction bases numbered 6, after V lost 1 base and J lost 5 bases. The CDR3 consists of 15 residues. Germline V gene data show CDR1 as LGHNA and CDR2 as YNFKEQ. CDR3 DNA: TGTGCCAGCAGCCAAGGGGAGACAGGGGAGGAGACCCAGTACTTC. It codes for CASSQGETGEETQYF.

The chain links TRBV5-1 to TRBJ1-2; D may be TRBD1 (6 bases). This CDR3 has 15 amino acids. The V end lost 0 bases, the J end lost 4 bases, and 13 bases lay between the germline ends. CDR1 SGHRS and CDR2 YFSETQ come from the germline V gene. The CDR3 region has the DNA TGCGCCAGCAGCTTGGGCGGGGGCCAGGTCTATGGCTACACCTTC. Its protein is CASSLGGGQVYGYTF.

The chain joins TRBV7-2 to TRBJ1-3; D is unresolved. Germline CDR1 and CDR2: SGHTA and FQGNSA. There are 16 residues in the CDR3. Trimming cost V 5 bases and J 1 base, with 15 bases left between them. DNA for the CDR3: TGTGCCAGCAGCCCACACGCGGTCACGTCTGGAAACACCATATATTTT. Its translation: CASSPHAVTSGNTIYF. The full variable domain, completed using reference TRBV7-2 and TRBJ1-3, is GAGVSQSPSNKVTEKGKDVELRCDPISGHTALYWYRQSLGQGLEFLIYFQGNSAPDKSGLPSDRFSAERTGGSVSTLTIQRTQQEDSAVYLCASSPHAVTSGNTIYFGEGSWLTVV.

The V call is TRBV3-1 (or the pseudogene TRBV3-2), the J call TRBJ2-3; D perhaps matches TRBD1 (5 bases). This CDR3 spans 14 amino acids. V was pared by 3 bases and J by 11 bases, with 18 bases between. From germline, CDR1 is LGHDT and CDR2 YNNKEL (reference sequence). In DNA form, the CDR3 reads TGTGCCAGCAGCCATTCAGGATACGACAGTGGGCAGTATTTT. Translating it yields CASSHSGYDSGQYF.

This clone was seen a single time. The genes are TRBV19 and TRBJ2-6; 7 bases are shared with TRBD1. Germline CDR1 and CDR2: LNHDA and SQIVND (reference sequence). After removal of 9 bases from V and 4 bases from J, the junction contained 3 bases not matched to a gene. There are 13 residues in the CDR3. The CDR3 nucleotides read TGTGCCAGCAGGGGGTACGGGGCCAACGTCCTGACTTTC. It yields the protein CASRGYGANVLTF.

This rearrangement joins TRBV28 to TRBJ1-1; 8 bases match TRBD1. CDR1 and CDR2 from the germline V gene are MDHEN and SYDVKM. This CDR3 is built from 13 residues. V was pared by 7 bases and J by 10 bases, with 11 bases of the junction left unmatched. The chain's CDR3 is CASTGQGKGRAFF. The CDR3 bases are TGTGCCAGCACTGGACAGGGAAAGGGTAGAGCTTTCTTT.

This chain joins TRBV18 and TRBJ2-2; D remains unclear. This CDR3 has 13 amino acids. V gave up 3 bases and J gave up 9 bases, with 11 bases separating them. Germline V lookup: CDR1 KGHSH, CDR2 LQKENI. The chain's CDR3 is CASSPDSIRELFF. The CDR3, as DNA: TGTGCCAGCTCACCCGATAGCATCCGGGAGCTGTTTTTT.

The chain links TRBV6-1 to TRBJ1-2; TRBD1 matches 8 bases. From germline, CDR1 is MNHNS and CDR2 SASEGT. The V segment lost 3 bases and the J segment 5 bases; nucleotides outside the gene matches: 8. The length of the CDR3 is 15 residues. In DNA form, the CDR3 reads TGTGCCAGCAGTGAGAGGACAGGGTCGGGGTATGGCTACACCTTC. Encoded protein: CASSERTGSGYGYTF.

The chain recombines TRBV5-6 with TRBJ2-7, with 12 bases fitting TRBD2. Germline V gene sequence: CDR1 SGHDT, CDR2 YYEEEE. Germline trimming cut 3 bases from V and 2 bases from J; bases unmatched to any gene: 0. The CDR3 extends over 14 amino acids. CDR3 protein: CASSSSGGAYEQYF. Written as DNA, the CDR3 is TGTGCCAGCAGCTCTAGCGGGGGGGCCTACGAGCAGTACTTC.

The CDR3 DNA reads TGTGCCACCAGCAGAGATCGAGGCCAGGGAGGAGGTGGCTACACCTTC. Protein: CATSRDRGQGGGGYTF. The rearrangement uses TRBV15 and TRBJ1-2; perhaps TRBD1 as D (5 bases). The germline V gene encodes CDR1 LNHNV and CDR2 YYDKDF (reference sequence). The CDR3 runs 16 residues. Trimming cost V 0 bases and J 7 bases, with 18 bases left between them.

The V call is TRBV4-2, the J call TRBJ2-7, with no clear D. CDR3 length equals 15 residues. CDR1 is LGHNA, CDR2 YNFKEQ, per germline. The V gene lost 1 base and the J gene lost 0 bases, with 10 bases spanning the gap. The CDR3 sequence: CASSQGAYSSYEQYF. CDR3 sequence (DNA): TGTGCCAGCAGCCAAGGGGCCTACTCCTCCTACGAGCAGTACTTC.

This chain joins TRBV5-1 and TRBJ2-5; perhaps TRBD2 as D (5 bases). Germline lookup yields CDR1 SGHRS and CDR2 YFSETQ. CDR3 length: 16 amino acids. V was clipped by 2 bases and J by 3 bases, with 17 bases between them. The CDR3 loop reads CASSLRGGSDEETQYF. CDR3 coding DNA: TGCGCCAGCAGCTTACGGGGTGGTAGTGATGAAGAGACCCAGTACTTC. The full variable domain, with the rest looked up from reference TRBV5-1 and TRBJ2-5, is KAGVTQTPRYLIKTRGQQVTLSCSPISGHRSVSWYQQTPGQGLQFLFEYFSETQRNKGNFPGRFSGRQFSNSRSEMNVSTLELGDSALYLCASSLRGGSDEETQYFGPGTRLLVL.

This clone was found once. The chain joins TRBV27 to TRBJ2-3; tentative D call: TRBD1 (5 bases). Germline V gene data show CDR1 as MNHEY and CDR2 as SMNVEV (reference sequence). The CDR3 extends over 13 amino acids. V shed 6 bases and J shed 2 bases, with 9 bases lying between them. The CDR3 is CASSRQYTDTQYF. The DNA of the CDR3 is TGTGCCAGCAGCCGACAGTACACAGATACGCAGTATTTT.

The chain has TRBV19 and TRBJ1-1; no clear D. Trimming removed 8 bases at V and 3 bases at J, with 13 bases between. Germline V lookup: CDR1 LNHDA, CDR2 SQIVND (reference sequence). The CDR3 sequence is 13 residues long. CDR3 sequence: CASVLRVDTEAFF. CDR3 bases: TGTGCCAGTGTGCTCCGGGTGGACACTGAAGCTTTCTTT.

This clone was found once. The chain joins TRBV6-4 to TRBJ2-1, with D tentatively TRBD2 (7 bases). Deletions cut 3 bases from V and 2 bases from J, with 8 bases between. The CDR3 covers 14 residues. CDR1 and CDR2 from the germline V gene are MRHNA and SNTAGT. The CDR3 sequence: CASSEGGPYNEQFF. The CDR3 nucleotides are TGTGCCAGCAGTGAGGGGGGGCCCTACAATGAGCAGTTCTTC.

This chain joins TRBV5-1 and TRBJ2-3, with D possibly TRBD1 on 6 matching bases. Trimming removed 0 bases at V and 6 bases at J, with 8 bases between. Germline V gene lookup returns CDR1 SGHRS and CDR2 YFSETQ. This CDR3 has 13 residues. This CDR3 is CASSLDRVDTQYF. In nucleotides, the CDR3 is TGCGCCAGCAGCTTGGACAGGGTGGATACGCAGTATTTT.

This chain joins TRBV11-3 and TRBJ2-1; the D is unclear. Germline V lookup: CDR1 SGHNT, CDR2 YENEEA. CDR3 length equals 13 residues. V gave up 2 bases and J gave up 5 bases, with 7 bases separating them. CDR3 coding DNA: TGTGCCAGCAGCTTAAACCAGGACAATGAGCAGTTCTTC. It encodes CASSLNQDNEQFF.